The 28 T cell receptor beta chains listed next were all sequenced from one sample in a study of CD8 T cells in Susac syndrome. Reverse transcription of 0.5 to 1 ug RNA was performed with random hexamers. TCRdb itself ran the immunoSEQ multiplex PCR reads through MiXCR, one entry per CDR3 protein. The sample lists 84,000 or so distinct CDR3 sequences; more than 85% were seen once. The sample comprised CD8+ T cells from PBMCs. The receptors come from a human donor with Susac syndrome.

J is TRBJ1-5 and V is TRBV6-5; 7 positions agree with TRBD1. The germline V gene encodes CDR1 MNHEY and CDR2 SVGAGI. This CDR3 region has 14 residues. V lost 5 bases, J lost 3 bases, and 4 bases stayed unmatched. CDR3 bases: TGTGCCAGCAGTAATACAGGGGTCAATCAGCCCCAGCATTTT. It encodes CASSNTGVNQPQHF.

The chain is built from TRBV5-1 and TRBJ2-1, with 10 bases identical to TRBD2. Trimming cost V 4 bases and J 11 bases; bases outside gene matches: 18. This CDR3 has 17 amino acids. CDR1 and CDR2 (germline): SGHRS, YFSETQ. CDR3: CASSLRSGRAGTAKQFF. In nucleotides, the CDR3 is TGCGCCAGCAGCCTGAGGAGCGGGAGGGCCGGCACCGCCAAGCAGTTCTTC.

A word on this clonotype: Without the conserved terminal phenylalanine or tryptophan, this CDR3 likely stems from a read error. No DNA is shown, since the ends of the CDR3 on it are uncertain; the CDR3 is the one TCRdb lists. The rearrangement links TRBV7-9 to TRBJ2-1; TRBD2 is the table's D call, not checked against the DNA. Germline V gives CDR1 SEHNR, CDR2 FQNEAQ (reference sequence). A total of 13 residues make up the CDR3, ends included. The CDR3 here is CASSPSSGGNTCL.

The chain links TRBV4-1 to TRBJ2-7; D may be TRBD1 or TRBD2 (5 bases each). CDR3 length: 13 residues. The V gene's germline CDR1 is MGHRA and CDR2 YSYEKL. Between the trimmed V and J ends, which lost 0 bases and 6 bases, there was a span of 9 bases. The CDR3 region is CASSQEMGVEQYF. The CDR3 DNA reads TGCGCCAGCAGCCAAGAGATGGGGGTCGAGCAGTACTTC.

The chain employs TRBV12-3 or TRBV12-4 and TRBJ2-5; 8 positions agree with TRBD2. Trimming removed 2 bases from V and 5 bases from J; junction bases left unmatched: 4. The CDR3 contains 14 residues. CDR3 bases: TGTGCCAGCAGTTTATGGCCGGGGGGGGAGACCCAGTACTTC. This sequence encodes CASSLWPGGETQYF.

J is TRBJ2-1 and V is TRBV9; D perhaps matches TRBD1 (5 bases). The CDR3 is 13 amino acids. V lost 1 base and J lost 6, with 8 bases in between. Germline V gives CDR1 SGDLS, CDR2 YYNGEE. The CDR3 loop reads CASSVTGVNEQFF. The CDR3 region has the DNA TGTGCCAGCAGCGTAACAGGAGTCAATGAGCAGTTCTTC.

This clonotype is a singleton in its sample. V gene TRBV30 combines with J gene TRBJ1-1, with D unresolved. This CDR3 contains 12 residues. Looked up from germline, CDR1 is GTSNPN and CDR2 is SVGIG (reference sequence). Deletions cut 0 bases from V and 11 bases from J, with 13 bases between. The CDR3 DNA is TGTGCCTGGAGTGTAGACTGGGCAGAGGCTTTCTTT. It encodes CAWSVDWAEAFF.

The CDR3 sequence: CASSEGGPPNEQFF. In DNA, the CDR3 is TGTGCCAGCAGTGAAGGGGGGCCACCTAATGAGCAGTTCTTC. J is TRBJ2-1 and V is TRBV25-1; D might be TRBD1 or TRBD2, each matching 6 bases. Trimming pared 2 bases from V and 7 bases from J, leaving 12 bases between. Looked up from germline, CDR1 is MGHDK and CDR2 is SYGVNS. The CDR3 length is 14 residues.

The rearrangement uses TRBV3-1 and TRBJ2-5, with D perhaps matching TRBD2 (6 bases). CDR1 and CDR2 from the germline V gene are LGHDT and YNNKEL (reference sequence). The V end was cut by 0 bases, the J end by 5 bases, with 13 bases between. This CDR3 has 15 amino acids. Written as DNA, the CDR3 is TGTGCCAGCAGCCAAGAAGACCAGGAGGGGGAGACCCAGTACTTC. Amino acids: CASSQEDQEGETQYF.

CDR3 sequence: CSARDGRLSSYEQYF. CDR3 DNA sequence: TGCAGTGCTAGAGATGGCAGGCTTAGCTCCTACGAGCAGTACTTC. The chain has TRBV20-1 and TRBJ2-7; unclear D gene. The CDR3 sequence is 15 residues long. Trimming stripped 0 bases from V and 0 bases from J, with 12 bases between. Per germline, CDR1 DFQATT and CDR2 SNEGSKA (reference sequence).

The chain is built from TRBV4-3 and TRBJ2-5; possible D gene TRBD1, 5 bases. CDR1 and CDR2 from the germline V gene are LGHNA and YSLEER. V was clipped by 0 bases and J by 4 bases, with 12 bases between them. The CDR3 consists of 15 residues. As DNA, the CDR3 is TGCGCCAGCAGCCAAGATATAGGGGCAGCAGAGACCCAGTACTTC. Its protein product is CASSQDIGAAETQYF.

Written as DNA, the CDR3 is TGCAGCGTTGAAGGTGGACTTCTCGTTCCCGGTAGCTCCTACAATGAGCAGTTCTTC. It encodes CSVEGGLLVPGSSYNEQFF. V and J are TRBV29-1 and TRBJ2-1, with a weak D call TRBD2 (5 bases). The CDR3 runs 19 residues. Deletions cut 1 base from V and 0 bases from J, with 22 bases between. Germline CDR1 is SQVTM and CDR2 is ANQGSEA.

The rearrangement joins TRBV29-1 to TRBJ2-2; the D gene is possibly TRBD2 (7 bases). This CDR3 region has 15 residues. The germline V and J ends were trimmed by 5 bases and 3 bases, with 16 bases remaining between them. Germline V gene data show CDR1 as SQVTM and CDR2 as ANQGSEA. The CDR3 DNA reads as TGCAGCGTTTTATTAGGGGGAGGGTACACCGGGGAGCTGTTTTTT. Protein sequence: CSVLLGGGYTGELFF.

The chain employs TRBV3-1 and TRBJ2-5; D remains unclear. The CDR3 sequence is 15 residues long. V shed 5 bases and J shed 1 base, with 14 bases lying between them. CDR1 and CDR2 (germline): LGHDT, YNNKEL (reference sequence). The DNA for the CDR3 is TGTGCCAGCAGCGCGGAAGACTTGGGCCAAGAGACCCAGTACTTC. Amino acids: CASSAEDLGQETQYF.

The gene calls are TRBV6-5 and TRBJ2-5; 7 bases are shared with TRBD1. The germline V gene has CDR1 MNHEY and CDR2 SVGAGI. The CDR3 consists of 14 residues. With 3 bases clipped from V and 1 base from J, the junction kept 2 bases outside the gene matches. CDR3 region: CASSYSGGQETQYF. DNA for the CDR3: TGTGCCAGCAGTTATTCAGGGGGCCAAGAGACCCAGTACTTC.

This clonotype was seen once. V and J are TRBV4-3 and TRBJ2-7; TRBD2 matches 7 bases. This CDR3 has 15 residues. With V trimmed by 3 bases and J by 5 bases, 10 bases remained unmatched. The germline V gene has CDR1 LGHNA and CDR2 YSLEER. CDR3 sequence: CASSQDGGGANEQYF. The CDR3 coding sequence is TGCGCCAGCAGCCAGGACGGGGGAGGGGCCAACGAGCAGTACTTC.

CDR3 sequence reads: CASSPSRSYEQYF. The CDR3 coding sequence is TGCGCCAGCAGCCCGTCGCGGTCCTACGAGCAGTACTTC. The rearrangement uses TRBV4-1 and TRBJ2-7; no definite D call. Between the trimmed V and J ends, which lost 4 bases and 1 base, there was a span of 8 bases. There are 13 residues in the CDR3. In germline, CDR1 is MGHRA, CDR2 YSYEKL.

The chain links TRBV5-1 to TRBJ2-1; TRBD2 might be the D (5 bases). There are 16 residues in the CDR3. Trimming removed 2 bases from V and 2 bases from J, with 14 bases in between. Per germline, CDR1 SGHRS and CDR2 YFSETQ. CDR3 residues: CASSFGLRAPYNEQFF. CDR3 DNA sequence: TGCGCCAGCAGCTTTGGTCTGCGGGCCCCCTACAATGAGCAGTTCTTC.

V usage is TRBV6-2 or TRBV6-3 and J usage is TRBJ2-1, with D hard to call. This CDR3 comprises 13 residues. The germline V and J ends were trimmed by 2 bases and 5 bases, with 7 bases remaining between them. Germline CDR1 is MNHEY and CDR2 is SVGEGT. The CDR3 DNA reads TGTGCCAGCAGTTACAGGGAAGACAATGAGCAGTTCTTC. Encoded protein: CASSYREDNEQFF.

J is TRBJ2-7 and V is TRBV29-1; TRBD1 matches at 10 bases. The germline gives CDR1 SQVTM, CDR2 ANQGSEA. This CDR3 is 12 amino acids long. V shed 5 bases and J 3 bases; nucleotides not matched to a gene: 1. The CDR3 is CSVRTGGYEQYF. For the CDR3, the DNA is TGCAGCGTTAGGACAGGGGGCTACGAGCAGTACTTC.

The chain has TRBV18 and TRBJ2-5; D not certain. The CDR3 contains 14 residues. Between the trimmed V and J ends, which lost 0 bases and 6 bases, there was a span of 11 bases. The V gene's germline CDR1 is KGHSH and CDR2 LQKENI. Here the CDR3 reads CASSPPPGWQTQYF. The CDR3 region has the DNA TGTGCCAGCTCACCACCCCCAGGTTGGCAGACCCAGTACTTC.

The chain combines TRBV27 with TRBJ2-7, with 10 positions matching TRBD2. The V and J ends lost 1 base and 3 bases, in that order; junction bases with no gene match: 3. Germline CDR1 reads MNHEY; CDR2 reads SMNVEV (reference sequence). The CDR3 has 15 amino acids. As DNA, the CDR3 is TGTGCCAGCAGTTTATTCCGGACTAGCGGCTACGAGCAGTACTTC. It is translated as CASSLFRTSGYEQYF.

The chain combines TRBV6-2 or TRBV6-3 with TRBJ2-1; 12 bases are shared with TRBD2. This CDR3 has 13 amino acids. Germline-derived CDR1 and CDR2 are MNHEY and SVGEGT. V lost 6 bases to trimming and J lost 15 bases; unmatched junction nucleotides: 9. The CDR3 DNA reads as TGTGCCAGCAGCGGACTAGCGGGAACTAGGAGGTTCTTC. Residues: CASSGLAGTRRFF.

As DNA, the CDR3 is TGTGCCAGCAGTTCCACTGGGTACAATGAGCAGTTCTTC. Translation gives CASSSTGYNEQFF. The chain uses TRBV27 and TRBJ2-1; no firm D call. Trimming left V 4 bases short and J 4 bases short, with 8 bases between. The CDR3 consists of 13 residues. Germline CDR1 MNHEY, CDR2 SMNVEV (reference sequence).

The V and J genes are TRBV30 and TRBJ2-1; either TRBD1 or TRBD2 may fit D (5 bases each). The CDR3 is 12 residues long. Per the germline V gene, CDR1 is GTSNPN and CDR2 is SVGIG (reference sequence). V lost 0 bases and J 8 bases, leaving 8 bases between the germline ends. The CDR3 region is CAWSVLGDEQFF. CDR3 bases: TGTGCCTGGAGTGTCCTGGGGGATGAGCAGTTCTTC.

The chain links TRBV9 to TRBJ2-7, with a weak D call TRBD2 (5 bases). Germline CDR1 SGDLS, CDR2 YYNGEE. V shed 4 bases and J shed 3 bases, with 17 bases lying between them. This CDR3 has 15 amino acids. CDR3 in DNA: TGTGCCAGCAGCCCAAGATTAGACGGAGGCTACGAGCAGTACTTC. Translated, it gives CASSPRLDGGYEQYF. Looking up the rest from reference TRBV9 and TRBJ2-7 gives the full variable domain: DSGVTQTPKHLITATGQRVTLRCSPRSGDLSVYWYQQSLDQGLQFLIQYYNGEERAKGNILERFSAQQFPDLHSELNLSSLELGDSALYFCASSPRLDGGYEQYFGPGTRLTVT.

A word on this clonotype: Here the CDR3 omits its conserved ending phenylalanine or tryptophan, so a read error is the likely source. DNA for the CDR3: TGCAGCGCTACGGACGATGGGAACATTCAGTACTCC. It is translated as CSATDDGNIQYS. The J gene is TRBJ2-4, the V gene TRBV29-1; D remains ambiguous. The CDR3 sequence is 12 residues long. Germline-derived CDR1 and CDR2 are SQVTM and ANQGSEA. Trimming left V 7 bases short and J 7 bases short, with 14 bases between.

As DNA, the CDR3 is TGTGCCTGGAGTGTACTGGGGGGAGGGGCCAACGTCCTGACTTTC. Its protein is CAWSVLGGGANVLTF. The chain carries TRBV30 and TRBJ2-6; D possibly corresponds to TRBD2 (6 bases). V gave up 0 bases and J gave up 4 bases, with 10 bases separating them. Germline values: CDR1 GTSNPN, CDR2 SVGIG (reference sequence). The CDR3 runs to 15 residues.